A single sample is the source of the 16 T cell receptor beta chains below, sequenced in a study of T cell responses to AZD1222 COVID-19 vaccine. Clones were sequenced by immunoSEQ multiplex PCR, and TCRdb holds only the in-frame ones, with some missing. Of about 120,000 clones in the sample, roughly 90% are singletons; the top ten hold 13% to 15%. This specimen was peripheral blood, taken on day 0 of AZD1222 vaccination. Receptors were obtained from an adult in good health.

The V and J genes are TRBV10-1 and TRBJ2-2, with D unclear. Germline V gene sequence: CDR1 WNHNN, CDR2 SYGVQD (reference sequence). This CDR3 spans 13 amino acids. V dropped 6 bases and J dropped 4 bases, with 9 bases sitting between them. In DNA form, the CDR3 reads TGCGCCAGCAGGGAGACAACCACCGGGGAGCTGTTTTTT. Amino acid sequence: CASRETTTGELFF.

V is TRBV13 and J is TRBJ1-2, with 11 bases aligning to TRBD1. Germline CDR1 is PRHDT and CDR2 is FYEKMQ (reference sequence). Trimming took 5 bases from V and 5 from J; bases not matched to a gene: 7. The CDR3 is made up of 15 amino acids. This CDR3 reads CASSPMGQGGYGYTF. In DNA form, the CDR3 reads TGTGCCAGCAGCCCGATGGGACAGGGGGGGTATGGCTACACCTTC.

This clone was observed a few times. This chain uses TRBV10-3 with TRBJ1-1; 7 nucleotides align to TRBD1. The CDR3 is 13 residues long. CDR1 and CDR2 from the germline V gene are ENHRY and SYGVKD. V was clipped by 9 bases and J by 4 bases; unmatched bases: 8. CDR3 DNA: TGTGCCATTAACAGGGGTGAAGGCACTGAAGCTTTCTTT. Its protein is CAINRGEGTEAFF.

CDR3 sequence reads: CASRSDRGYGYTF. The CDR3 DNA reads as TGTGCCAGCAGGTCCGACAGAGGCTATGGCTACACCTTC. The rearrangement links TRBV6-5 to TRBJ1-2, with D possibly TRBD1 on 5 matching bases. Germline CDR1 is MNHEY and CDR2 is SVGAGI. Trimming pared 6 bases from V and 4 bases from J, leaving 12 bases between. The CDR3 is made up of 13 amino acids.

The chain recombines TRBV5-4 with TRBJ1-6, with 7 bases that match TRBD1. V dropped 3 bases and J dropped 7; count of bases not matched to a gene: 16. The CDR3 extends over 18 amino acids. Germline assignment: CDR1 SGHNT and CDR2 YYREEE (reference sequence). CDR3 loop: CASSSFGTANNNNSPLHF. The DNA of the CDR3 is TGTGCCAGCAGCTCATTTGGGACAGCCAACAATAACAATTCACCCCTCCACTTT.

The chain joins TRBV7-2 to TRBJ2-1, with 7 bases aligning to TRBD2. V lost 2 bases to trimming and J lost 0 bases; unmatched junction nucleotides: 7. Per germline, CDR1 SGHTA and CDR2 FQGNSA. This CDR3 contains 17 residues. The CDR3 protein is CASSLSLGGSSYNEQFF. The CDR3 DNA follows: TGTGCCAGCAGCTTATCTTTGGGCGGGAGCTCCTACAATGAGCAGTTCTTC.

The V gene is TRBV6-2 or TRBV6-3, the J gene TRBJ2-1; 7 bases line up with TRBD1. Losses at the gene ends were 6 bases for V and 1 base for J; bases not matched to a gene: 6. The germline V gene has CDR1 MNHEY and CDR2 SVGEGT. The CDR3 is 15 amino acids. CDR3 in DNA: TGTGCCAGCAGCCGGGACAGCCTATCCTACAATGAGCAGTTCTTC. Translating it yields CASSRDSLSYNEQFF.

The CDR3 coding sequence is TGTGCCAGCAGTTGGGGGGTTTCTGGGGCCAACGTCCTGACTTTC. This gives the protein CASSWGVSGANVLTF. J is TRBJ2-6 and V is TRBV6-2 or TRBV6-3; possible D gene TRBD2, 6 bases. The CDR3 length is 15 residues. From germline, CDR1 is MNHEY and CDR2 SVGEGT. With 4 bases removed from V and 1 base from J, the gap between germline ends came to 8 bases.

The chain uses TRBV7-9 and TRBJ1-4, with TRBD1 identical over 7 bases. Germline CDR1 is SEHNR and CDR2 is FQNEAQ (reference sequence). The CDR3 spans 16 residues. Trimming took 0 bases from V and 8 from J; bases not matched to a gene: 9. This CDR3 is CASSLARQGRDEKLFF. The CDR3 nucleotides are TGTGCCAGCAGCTTAGCACGACAGGGACGAGACGAAAAACTGTTTTTT.

The gene calls are TRBV4-2 and TRBJ1-6; D is ambiguous. CDR3 length equals 20 residues. Germline CDR1 reads LGHNA; CDR2 reads YNFKEQ. V was cut by 0 bases and J by 0 bases, with 18 bases left in between. The CDR3 region is CASSQDRMGATYSYNSPLHF. CDR3 DNA sequence: TGTGCCAGCAGCCAAGATCGAATGGGTGCTACTTACTCCTATAATTCACCCCTCCACTTT.

The CDR3 DNA sequence: TGTGCCAGCAGTTCAACCGGGACTACTTTTAATGAGCAGTTCTTC. It is translated as CASSSTGTTFNEQFF. The chain is built from TRBV28 and TRBJ2-1; TRBD2 matches 7 bases. This CDR3 has 15 residues. The germline CDR1 and CDR2 sequences are MDHEN and SYDVKM. V gave up 4 bases and J gave up 7 bases; unmatched junction bases: 10.

This sequence joins TRBV28 and TRBJ1-2; maybe TRBD1 (6 bases). Germline V CDR1 and CDR2: MDHEN, SYDVKM. Trimming cost V 5 bases and J 4 bases, with 20 bases left between them. The CDR3 is 16 residues long. The CDR3: CASSVDVGGAIYGYTF. The CDR3 DNA sequence: TGTGCCAGCAGTGTTGATGTTGGGGGCGCTATCTATGGCTACACCTTC.

V usage is TRBV2 and J usage is TRBJ2-1; D is uncertain. Germline CDR1 and CDR2: SNHLY and FYNNEI. This CDR3 comprises 13 residues. V lost 4 bases and J 5 bases, leaving 9 bases between the germline ends. CDR3 residues: CASSGTGDNEQFF. CDR3 nucleotides: TGTGCCAGCAGTGGTACGGGTGACAATGAGCAGTTCTTC.

The chain employs TRBV4-3 and TRBJ2-7; 9 positions agree with TRBD1. Germline CDR1 LGHNA, CDR2 YSLEER. V shed 4 bases and J 6 bases; nucleotides not matched to a gene: 10. The CDR3 totals 15 residues. The CDR3 DNA is TGCGCCAGCAGCCGAGACGGGACAGGGTATTTCGAGCAGTACTTC. Protein: CASSRDGTGYFEQYF.

In its sample, this clone was seen a few times. The CDR3 DNA follows: TGTGCCAGCAGTTTGATGAGTGAAAAACTGTTTTTT. Its translation is CASSLMSEKLFF. The chain has TRBV12-3 or TRBV12-4 and TRBJ1-4; D remains ambiguous. The CDR3 extends over 12 amino acids. The germline V and J ends were trimmed by 3 bases and 7 bases, with 6 bases remaining between them.

The rearrangement uses TRBV7-2 and TRBJ2-6; TRBD1 agrees at 9 bases. The CDR3 is 15 amino acids. V trimming: 5 bases; J trimming: 8 bases; junction bases outside the gene matches: 7. Per germline, CDR1 SGHTA and CDR2 FQGNSA. CDR3 in DNA: TGTGCCAGCAGCCCACAGGACAGGGGTTCCAACGTCCTGACTTTC. Amino acids: CASSPQDRGSNVLTF.